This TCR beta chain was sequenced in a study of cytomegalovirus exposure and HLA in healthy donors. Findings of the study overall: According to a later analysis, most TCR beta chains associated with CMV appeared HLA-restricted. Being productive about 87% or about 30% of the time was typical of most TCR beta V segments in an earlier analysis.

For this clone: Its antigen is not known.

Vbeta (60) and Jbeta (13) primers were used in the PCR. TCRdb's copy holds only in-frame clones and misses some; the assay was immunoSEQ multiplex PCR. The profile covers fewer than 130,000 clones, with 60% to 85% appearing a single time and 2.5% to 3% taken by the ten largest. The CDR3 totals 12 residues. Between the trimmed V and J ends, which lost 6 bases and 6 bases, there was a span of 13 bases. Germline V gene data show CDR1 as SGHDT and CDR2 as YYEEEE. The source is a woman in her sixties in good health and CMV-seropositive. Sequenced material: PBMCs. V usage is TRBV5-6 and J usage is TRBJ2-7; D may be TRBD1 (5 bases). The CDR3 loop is CASTLDRGEQYF. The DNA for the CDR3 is TGTGCCAGCACACTTGACAGAGGCGAGCAGTACTTC.